A selection of T cell receptor beta chains follows, all from one sample in a study of blood T cell repertoires in COVID-19. Sequencing used immunoSEQ multiplex PCR; TCRdb keeps in-frame clones, though not all of them. The repertoire includes around 92,000 clones, approximately 89% of them detected once, and 5.2% sits in the top ten. Sequencing used peripheral blood. The receptors shown here come from a woman older than 75 with active COVID-19. CDR3s include the opening cysteine and the closing phenylalanine or tryptophan. The D gene is left open where the match is weak. Expanded clones get a size class; other rows say once, few or many, or leave the size out.

clone size	J gene	D gene	V gene	CDR3 protein	CDR3 DNA
.	TRBJ2-1	TRBD2	TRBV9	CASSPGLGNEQFF	TGTGCCAGCAGCCCGGGACTAGGGAATGAGCAGTTCTTC
.	TRBJ2-2	.	TRBV5-1	CASSLTGRDTGELFF	TGCGCCAGCAGCTTAACAGGGAGGGACACCGGGGAGCTGTTTTTT
.	TRBJ2-4	TRBD2	TRBV9	CASSAYLTSGTPPVKNIQYF	TGTGCCAGCAGCGCATACCTGACTAGCGGGACACCACCGGTCAAAAACATTCAGTACTTC
.	TRBJ2-1	TRBD1	TRBV9	CASSEQGASYNEQFF	TGTGCCAGCAGCGAACAGGGGGCTTCCTACAATGAGCAGTTCTTC
.	TRBJ2-7	TRBD1	TRBV5-1	CASRKAQGVDEQYF	TGCGCCAGCAGGAAAGCACAGGGGGTTGACGAGCAGTACTTC
.	TRBJ2-7	TRBD1	TRBV6-5	CASSSSGTGAYEQYF	TGTGCCAGCAGTTCCTCCGGGACAGGGGCTTACGAGCAGTACTTC
.	TRBJ1-2	TRBD1	TRBV10-3	CATSEGAGGYTF	TGTGCCACTAGTGAGGGGGCCGGTGGCTACACCTTC
.	TRBJ2-2	TRBD2	TRBV27	CASTPYGLAGGGNTGELFF	TGTGCCAGCACCCCCTATGGACTAGCGGGAGGGGGGAACACCGGGGAGCTGTTTTTT
.	TRBJ2-7	TRBD2	TRBV7-8	CASSPGTSGRLYEQYF	TGTGCCAGCAGCCCAGGGACTAGCGGGAGGCTCTACGAGCAGTACTTC
.	TRBJ1-1	.	TRBV27	CASSPQGSQNTEAFF	TGTGCCAGCAGTCCACAGGGTAGTCAGAACACTGAAGCTTTCTTT
few	TRBJ1-6	.	TRBV28	CASSHRVYNSPLHF	TGTGCCAGCAGTCACAGGGTCTATAATTCACCCCTCCACTTT
.	TRBJ1-2	TRBD1	TRBV11-2	CASSLDGTGSRGYTF	TGTGCCAGCAGCTTAGATGGGACAGGGTCGCGGGGCTACACCTTC
.	TRBJ1-6	.	TRBV18	CASSPTGEGDSPLHF	TGTGCCAGCTCGCCGACAGGAGAAGGAGATTCACCCCTCCACTTT
few	TRBJ1-2	.	TRBV7-9	CASSLGQGGGYTF	TGTGCCAGCAGCTTAGGTCAGGGAGGAGGCTACACCTTC
few	TRBJ2-7	.	TRBV29-1	CSVEDRLGQYF	TGCAGCGTTGAAGATAGACTAGGGCAGTACTTC
.	TRBJ1-4	.	TRBV3-1/TRBV3-2	CASSLGLLTNEKLFF	TGTGCCAGCAGCCTGGGCCTCCTAACTAATGAAAAACTGTTTTTT
.	TRBJ2-1	TRBD2	TRBV19	CASSSGGSSYNEQFF	TGTGCCAGTAGTAGCGGGGGGAGCTCCTACAATGAGCAGTTCTTC
.	TRBJ2-1	.	TRBV11-3	CASSFSGAISSYNEQFF	TGTGCCAGCAGCTTCTCGGGAGCGATTAGCTCCTACAATGAGCAGTTCTTC
.	TRBJ1-2	TRBD1	TRBV18	CASSPLGQGQIYGYTF	TGTGCCAGCTCACCGTTGGGACAGGGACAAATCTATGGCTACACCTTC
once	TRBJ2-4	TRBD2	TRBV6-1	CASSGRLAGGPMAKNIQYF	TGTGCCAGCAGTGGCCGACTAGCGGGAGGGCCTATGGCCAAAAACATTCAGTACTTC
.	TRBJ2-7	.	TRBV30	CAWSVHLRYEQYF	TGTGCCTGGAGTGTACATTTGCGGTACGAGCAGTACTTC
.	TRBJ2-1	TRBD2	TRBV18	CASAPTSGRGEQFF	TGTGCCAGCGCACCGACTAGCGGGAGAGGTGAGCAGTTCTTC
.	TRBJ2-7	TRBD2	TRBV3-1/TRBV3-2	CASSRPLAGGSEQYF	TGTGCCAGCAGCCGACCCCTAGCGGGAGGCAGCGAGCAGTACTTC
.	TRBJ2-5	.	TRBV28	CASSQAGGQEETQYF	TGTGCCAGCAGTCAAGCAGGCGGGCAGGAAGAGACCCAGTACTTC
.	TRBJ2-7	TRBD2	TRBV19	CASSPGGVAGGSYEQYF	TGTGCCAGTAGCCCTGGAGGGGTAGCGGGAGGGAGTTACGAGCAGTACTTC